The 13 T cell receptor beta chains in this list originate from one sample, sequenced in a study of early T cells in non-severe SARS-CoV-2 infection. TCRdb called the 5' RACE reads again in MiXCR, with one record for every CDR3 protein. There are some 32,000 distinct CDR3 sequences in the sample; approximately 6.3% occur only once, and about a third lies in the top ten. Sequenced: whole blood. The receptors were gathered from an adult who was a healthcare worker with PCR-confirmed SARS-CoV-2 infection or an uninfected control (not recorded which).

This clonotype was seen many times. The chain is built from TRBV30 and TRBJ2-6, with a possible D match to TRBD1 (6 bases). The CDR3 is 17 amino acids. Germline values: CDR1 GTSNPN, CDR2 SVGIG (reference sequence). V gave up 3 bases and J gave up 4 bases, with 19 bases separating them. The CDR3 bases are TGTGCCTGGAGATGGTTTACAGGGCCTGGCGGGGCCAACGTCCTGACTTTC. This encodes CAWRWFTGPGGANVLTF.

This clonotype was seen repeatedly, ten times or more. The chain recombines TRBV10-3 with TRBJ2-1; D is ambiguous. Trimming took off 11 bases at V and 5 bases at J, with 16 bases between the two ends. The CDR3 runs to 13 residues. Germline lookup yields CDR1 ENHRY and CDR2 SYGVKD. CDR3 loop: CAASSRLNNEQFF. The DNA for the CDR3 is TGTGCCGCTAGTAGTCGGTTAAACAATGAGCAGTTCTTC.

This clonotype was seen ten or more times. The chain has TRBV28 and TRBJ2-3; tentative D call: TRBD2 (6 bases). Germline assignment: CDR1 MDHEN and CDR2 SYDVKM. The CDR3 is 14 residues long. V was pared by 2 bases and J by 4 bases, with 10 bases between. The CDR3 region has the DNA TGTGCCAGCAGTTTACTCTCGGGAGCAGATACGCAGTATTTT. It specifies CASSLLSGADTQYF.

This clonotype was seen only a few times. V gene TRBV12-3 or TRBV12-4 combines with J gene TRBJ2-2; D may correspond to TRBD1 or TRBD2 (5 bases each). V dropped 2 bases and J dropped 4 bases, with 11 bases sitting between them. CDR3 length: 15 amino acids. The CDR3 sequence is CASSLTSRGTGELFF. DNA for the CDR3: TGTGCCAGCAGTTTAACTTCGAGGGGCACCGGGGAGCTGTTTTTT.

This clonotype has a count of ten or more. The chain employs TRBV27 and TRBJ2-2; the D call may be TRBD1 or TRBD2 (6 bases each). There are 16 residues in the CDR3. Trimming took off 3 bases at V and 4 bases at J, with 15 bases between the two ends. The germline V gene has CDR1 MNHEY and CDR2 SMNVEV (reference sequence). In DNA, the CDR3 is TGTGCCAGCAGTTTTCGGGGGCCTCTAAGCACCGGGGAGCTGTTTTTT. Translation: CASSFRGPLSTGELFF.

This clonotype was seen at least ten times. This rearrangement joins TRBV18 to TRBJ2-5; TRBD2 aligns across 10 bases. CDR3 size: 16 residues. CDR1 is KGHSH, CDR2 LQKENI, per germline. Trimming removed 3 bases from V and 2 bases from J; junction bases left unmatched: 6. CDR3 nucleotide sequence: TGTGCCAGCTCACCGCAACTAGCGGGGCGACAAGAGACCCAGTACTTC. Its protein product is CASSPQLAGRQETQYF.

In this sample, this clonotype turned up many times. V usage is TRBV20-1 and J usage is TRBJ2-3, with D tentatively TRBD2 (6 bases). The CDR3 length is 12 residues. Germline CDR1 DFQATT, CDR2 SNEGSKA (reference sequence). The V and J ends lost 6 bases and 5 bases respectively, with 12 bases between them. DNA for the CDR3: TGCAGTGCAGGAGGGACGCAAGATACGCAGTATTTT. It yields the protein CSAGGTQDTQYF.

This clonotype was detected many times. This chain uses TRBV19 with TRBJ1-1, with 7 nucleotides matching TRBD1. V gave up 4 bases and J gave up 5 bases; unmatched junction bases: 10. Germline CDR1 reads LNHDA; CDR2 reads SQIVND (reference sequence). The length of the CDR3 is 15 residues. The CDR3 bases are TGTGCCAGTAGTAAGGGGCCGGGACAGACAACTGAAGCTTTCTTT. This codes for CASSKGPGQTTEAFF. Combining the CDR3 with reference TRBV19 and TRBJ1-1 gives the whole variable domain DGGITQSPKYLFRKEGQNVTLSCEQNLNHDAMYWYRQDPGQGLRLIYYSQIVNDFQKGDIAEGYSVSREKKESFPLTVTSAQKNPTAFYLCASSKGPGQTTEAFFGQGTRLTVV.

This clonotype was seen repeatedly, ten times or more. The chain employs TRBV6-2 or TRBV6-3 and TRBJ2-3, with D hard to call. The CDR3 extends over 12 amino acids. Germline V gives CDR1 MNHEY, CDR2 SVGEGT. Trimming stripped 0 bases from V and 5 bases from J, with 3 bases between. In DNA, the CDR3 is TGTGCCAGCAGTTACTCCCAAGATACGCAGTATTTT. Its protein is CASSYSQDTQYF.

This clonotype was detected ten times or more. CDR3 protein: CASVGGYGYTF. CDR3 nucleotides: TGTGCCAGCGTGGGTGGCTATGGCTACACCTTC. This chain joins TRBV5-4 and TRBJ1-2; D not certain. The germline V gene has CDR1 SGHNT and CDR2 YYREEE (reference sequence). Trimming pared 7 bases from V and 4 bases from J, leaving 8 bases between. CDR3 length: 11 residues.

This clonotype was seen many times. The chain employs TRBV6-5 and TRBJ2-7, with D maybe TRBD1 (5 bases). The V gene lost 0 bases and the J gene lost 1 base, with 10 bases spanning the gap. Germline assignment: CDR1 MNHEY and CDR2 SVGAGI. This CDR3 is built from 15 residues. The CDR3 spells CASSYSISGSYEQYF. CDR3 nucleotide sequence: TGTGCCAGCAGTTACTCGATTTCAGGGTCCTACGAGCAGTACTTC.

In this sample, this clonotype turned up many times. This chain links TRBV7-9 with TRBJ2-7; 9 bases are a match to TRBD1. This CDR3 has 15 residues. V trimming: 4 bases; J trimming: 6 bases; junction bases outside the gene matches: 10. Germline-derived CDR1 and CDR2 are SEHNR and FQNEAQ (reference sequence). The CDR3 nucleotides are TGTGCCAGCAGCTACCCGGACAGGGGATGGGGCGAGCAGTACTTC. Residues: CASSYPDRGWGEQYF.

This clonotype showed up just a few times. V is TRBV11-2 and J is TRBJ2-7; TRBD2 aligns across 12 bases. CDR1 is SGHAT and CDR2 is FQNNGV in the germline V gene. J lost 1 base, V lost 2 bases, and 0 bases had no gene match. The CDR3 runs to 15 residues. This CDR3 is CASSLLAGGSYEQYF. CDR3 in DNA: TGTGCCAGCAGCTTACTAGCGGGGGGGTCCTACGAGCAGTACTTC.